The present T cell receptor beta chain was sequenced within a study of patients and donors after allogeneic stem cell transplantation. This clonotype was seen a handful of times. The CDR3 sequence is 17 residues long. V was clipped by 4 bases and J by 1 base, with 19 bases between them. Germline V gene data show CDR1 as MGHRA and CDR2 as YSYEKL. A single record per CDR3 protein comes from TCRdb applying MiXCR to the RT-PCR reads. The sample records 400,000 to 500,000 distinct CDR3 sequences, 16% being singletons. The sequence came from a human donor who was either an allogeneic HSCT recipient or a stem cell or donor lymphocyte infusion donor (not recorded which). It is not recorded whose cells these are; they may come from a transplant donor. The sequenced sample was blood, either unsorted or a sorted T cell fraction (not recorded which). The chain has TRBV4-1 and TRBJ1-1; D perhaps matches TRBD1 (5 bases). This chain's CDR3 is CASSRGERSSGNTEAFF. CDR3 DNA: TGCGCCAGCAGCCGGGGGGAACGGTCCTCCGGGAACACTGAAGCTTTCTTT.